This section outlines one TCR beta chain sequence together with its context. What it binds is not known. These data come from a study of blood T cells in healthy people across ages. The study's findings and limits: TCR beta diversity, measured per million T cells, fell in a roughly linear way with age. The unsorted PBMCs prevented any conclusive comparison of naive versus antigen-experienced cells.

Healthy Russian Caucasian donors spanned ages 6 to 90 years. The second PCR ran roughly 7 to 12 cycles with a sample-barcoded 5' primer and J-beta primers. TCRdb re-derived calls from the 5' RACE reads in MiXCR, one entry per CDR3 protein. The data hold 750,000 to 1,000,000 distinct CDR3 sequences, with about 28% observed a single time. This CDR3 is built from 14 residues. CDR1 MGHRA and CDR2 YSYEKL come from the germline V gene. With 1 base removed from V and 2 bases from J, the gap between germline ends came to 9 bases. These records were also assigned to another study, of T cells of mothers and their children. That source adds: Versus unrelated pairs, overlap was slightly higher in related mother-child pairs, without reaching significance.

The V call is TRBV4-1, the J call TRBJ2-7; D gene unclear. Specimen: blood. The TCR was taken from a woman in her forties in good health. The CDR3 coding sequence is TGCGCCAGCAGCCAAGGAGGTTGGCCCTACGAGCAGTACTTC. Protein product: CASSQGGWPYEQYF.